The 12 T cell receptor beta chains below come from one sample, sequenced in a study of Ad26.COV2.S vaccination and SARS-CoV-2 variants. This sample's treatment: about 20 received Ad26.COV2.S at low or high dose, single or two shots; 5 received placebo; per-sample allocation not given. On day 63 after the first injection, vaccine and placebo recipients gave samples. Here immunoSEQ multiplex PCR was the method, and the copy in TCRdb shows in-frame clones only, minus some. The data show about 400,000 clones, with about nine tenths seen just once and about 1.9% held by the top ten. Material: peripheral blood, obtained in a trial of Ad26.COV2.S vaccine versus placebo. These receptors originate from a person aged 18-65 years who received the Ad26.COV2.S COVID-19 vaccine or a placebo.

In its sample, this clone was seen a few times. The gene calls are TRBV7-3 and TRBJ1-2, with D maybe TRBD1 (6 bases). Germline CDR1 is SGHTA and CDR2 is FQGTGA. The CDR3 covers 13 residues. V dropped 4 bases and J dropped 6 bases, with 12 bases sitting between them. The CDR3 bases are TGTGCCAGCAGCTCACTACAGGGTAATGGCTACACCTTC. This gives the protein CASSSLQGNGYTF.

The chain couples TRBV5-1 to TRBJ1-4; the D gene is possibly TRBD1 (5 bases). V was trimmed by 1 base and J by 7 bases, leaving 14 bases between them. This CDR3 comprises 15 residues. Germline lookup yields CDR1 SGHRS and CDR2 YFSETQ. The CDR3 DNA sequence: TGCGCCAGCAGCTTGTCGCAGGGTACGGGTGAAAAACTGTTTTTT. Amino acid sequence: CASSLSQGTGEKLFF.

The chain has TRBV4-2 and TRBJ2-3; 8 nucleotides align to TRBD2. Germline V lookup: CDR1 LGHNA, CDR2 YNFKEQ. With V trimmed by 0 bases and J by 1 base, 6 bases remained unmatched. This CDR3 has 17 residues. CDR3 loop: CASSQDFSGRGTDTQYF. CDR3 nucleotides: TGTGCCAGCAGCCAAGATTTCAGCGGGAGAGGCACAGATACGCAGTATTTT.

The V gene is TRBV5-1, the J gene TRBJ2-2; 14 bases are a match to TRBD2. With 4 bases clipped from V and 1 base from J, the junction kept 3 bases outside the gene matches. Germline CDR1 SGHRS, CDR2 YFSETQ. The CDR3 totals 17 residues. The CDR3: CASSTGLAGGNTGELFF. The DNA of the CDR3 is TGCGCCAGCAGCACCGGACTAGCGGGAGGGAACACCGGGGAGCTGTTTTTT. Supplemented by reference TRBV5-1 and TRBJ2-2, the full variable domain reads KAGVTQTPRYLIKTRGQQVTLSCSPISGHRSVSWYQQTPGQGLQFLFEYFSETQRNKGNFPGRFSGRQFSNSRSEMNVSTLELGDSALYLCASSTGLAGGNTGELFFGEGSRLTVL.

The gene calls are TRBV5-4 and TRBJ2-1, with 9 bases aligning to TRBD1. The junction had 6 bases not matched to a gene; V was cut back by 2 bases and J by 6 bases. This CDR3 spans 15 amino acids. From germline, CDR1 is SGHNT and CDR2 YYREEE (reference sequence). CDR3 sequence: CASSLAGTGTNEQFF. The CDR3 DNA is TGTGCCAGCAGCTTAGCCGGGACAGGGACCAATGAGCAGTTCTTC.

This sequence joins TRBV28 and TRBJ2-2; TRBD1 or TRBD2 may be the D gene (7 bases each). CDR1 is MDHEN and CDR2 is SYDVKM in the germline V gene. The length of the CDR3 is 14 residues. Trimming left V 5 bases short and J 5 bases short, with 12 bases between. The CDR3 reads CASSPQGGTGELFF. The CDR3 bases are TGTGCCAGCAGTCCCCAGGGGGGGACCGGGGAGCTGTTTTTT.

The rearrangement uses TRBV24-1 and TRBJ2-6; D may be TRBD2 (5 bases). The CDR3 runs to 17 residues. Germline V lookup: CDR1 KGHDR, CDR2 SFDVKD. V dropped 12 bases and J dropped 2 bases, with 22 bases sitting between them. The CDR3 reads CAPLHFRGIPGANVLTF. The DNA for the CDR3 is TGTGCCCCTCTCCACTTTCGGGGAATTCCTGGGGCCAACGTCCTGACTTTC.

The J gene is TRBJ2-3, the V gene TRBV4-2; D gene unclear. Germline CDR1 reads LGHNA; CDR2 reads YNFKEQ. The ends were cut back, 0 bases at V and 3 bases at J, with 7 bases in the middle. CDR3 length: 14 residues. The DNA for the CDR3 is TGTGCCAGCAGCCAAGATAGTAGGACAGATACGCAGTATTTT. It specifies CASSQDSRTDTQYF.

This chain uses TRBV11-3 with TRBJ2-2; 12 nucleotides match TRBD2. Germline assignment: CDR1 SGHNT and CDR2 YENEEA. The CDR3 has 20 residues. Trimming removed 1 base from V and 6 bases from J; junction bases left unmatched: 15. In DNA form, the CDR3 reads TGTGCCAGCAGCTTAGGTGCGGGACTAGCGGGTCCGGCGGGATCCGGGGAGCTGTTTTTT. Translating gives CASSLGAGLAGPAGSGELFF.

This sequence joins TRBV27 and TRBJ2-7, with 9 bases matching TRBD1. With 3 bases clipped from V and 3 bases from J, the junction kept 6 bases outside the gene matches. This CDR3 has 15 amino acids. Per germline, CDR1 MNHEY and CDR2 SMNVEV (reference sequence). CDR3 bases: TGTGCCAGCAGTTTCTTCGCGGGACAGGGCTACGAGCAGTACTTC. Translating it yields CASSFFAGQGYEQYF.

The chain has TRBV7-8 and TRBJ2-1, with TRBD2 matching over 10 bases. The CDR3 has 16 residues. Trimming cost V 0 bases and J 10 bases; bases outside gene matches: 9. Looked up from germline, CDR1 is SGHVS and CDR2 is FQNEAQ. The CDR3 protein is CASSLASGRALGEQFF. The CDR3 DNA follows: TGTGCCAGCAGCTTAGCGAGCGGGAGGGCCCTCGGGGAGCAGTTCTTC.

This sequence joins TRBV5-1 and TRBJ2-2; weak D call: TRBD2 (6 bases). The V end lost 2 bases, the J end lost 7 bases, and 15 bases lay between the germline ends. The CDR3 extends over 15 amino acids. CDR1 and CDR2 from the germline V gene are SGHRS and YFSETQ. The CDR3 coding sequence is TGCGCCAGCAGCTTTGGGGGACTGAAGGGCGGGGAGCTGTTTTTT. This gives the protein CASSFGGLKGGELFF.